The source of this T cell receptor beta chain is a study of cytomegalovirus exposure and HLA in healthy donors. Study in general: Genetic ancestry analysis placed over 75% of the 398 donors that were genotyped in the Caucasian-associated cluster.

PCR employed 60 Vbeta and 13 Jbeta primers. Repertoires were generated with immunoSEQ multiplex PCR, while TCRdb's copy carries only in-frame clones and drops some. This table holds about 180,000 clones, 75% to 90% found once. The sequencing input was PBMCs. This sequence originates from a girl aged 10 to 17 in good health and CMV-seropositive.

This CDR3 reads CASSSPGQTNTGELFF. The CDR3 coding sequence is TGTGCCAGCAGTTCCCCAGGACAGACTAACACCGGGGAGCTGTTTTTT. This rearrangement joins TRBV5-6 to TRBJ2-2, with D perhaps matching TRBD1 (6 bases). The CDR3 is 16 residues long. Per the germline V gene, CDR1 is SGHDT and CDR2 is YYEEEE. Deletions cut 5 bases from V and 2 bases from J, with 16 bases between. Looking up the rest from reference TRBV5-6 and TRBJ2-2 gives the full variable domain: DAGVTQSPTHLIKTRGQQVTLRCSPKSGHDTVSWYQQALGQGPQFIFQYYEEEERQRGNFPDRFSGHQFPNYSSELNVNALLLGDSALYLCASSSPGQTNTGELFFGEGSRLTVL.